This T cell receptor (beta chain) was captured by sequencing in a study of metastatic and nonmetastatic thyroid tumors (dated by TCRdb to 2018 to 2020). About the study as a whole: Repertoires were compared across peripheral blood and tumor or nodule tissue samples from malignant and benign thyroid patients.

The library was prepared using PCR. TCRdb records Illumina HiSeq 4000 as the sequencer. High-throughput sequencing was used to profile the CDR3 region of the TCR beta-chain in every patient. The authors' pipeline ran thus. CDR3 differences across clinicopathological groups were used to build a classifier for discriminating distant-metastatic papillary thyroid cancer patients. The Shannon index was used to measure repertoire diversity, and the Morisita-Horn index was used to measure how similar tumor and blood repertoires were. Through fastp at Q25 and MiXCR, TCRdb rebuilt clones from the public reads, retaining in-frame beta chains. The V and J calls here are based on TCRdb, not the publication. This sample is represented by about 28,000 clones; roughly a quarter of them were singletons. The biggest ten clones account for about 15% of the sample. Reading from cysteine to phenylalanine, the CDR3 counts 15 amino acids. Just CDR3 DNA is preserved here, 45 bases in frame from base 1. V lost 1 base and J lost 7 bases; the stretch between them is 16 bases long. CDR1 and CDR2 are drawn from the germline V gene: SGHAT, FQNNGV.

Worth noting for this clone: Its antigen is still unknown. Per-base quality was not reported, and no clone a single base away is much larger than it.

No treatment had been received by any patient before thyroid surgery. The study retrospectively analysed patient clinical samples collected from about 2012 to 2018 using T-cell receptor beta sequencing. General conclusions and limits of the study: TCR beta diversity was reported as significantly higher in malignant tumors than in benign nodules, in both blood and tumor samples.

Sequenced sample: blood. Recombination joined TRBV11-2 with TRBJ1-1; the best D guess is TRBD1, with 5 bases matching. The origin of this receptor is a female donor with papillary thyroid cancer or a benign thyroid nodule (not recorded which). Some clones in this sample may be carry-over from other donors' samples. The nucleotide sequence reads as follows: TGTGCCAGCAGCTTAGTAGCCCAGGGCAGAGATGAAGCTTTCTTT. Its protein is CASSLVAQGRDEAFF.